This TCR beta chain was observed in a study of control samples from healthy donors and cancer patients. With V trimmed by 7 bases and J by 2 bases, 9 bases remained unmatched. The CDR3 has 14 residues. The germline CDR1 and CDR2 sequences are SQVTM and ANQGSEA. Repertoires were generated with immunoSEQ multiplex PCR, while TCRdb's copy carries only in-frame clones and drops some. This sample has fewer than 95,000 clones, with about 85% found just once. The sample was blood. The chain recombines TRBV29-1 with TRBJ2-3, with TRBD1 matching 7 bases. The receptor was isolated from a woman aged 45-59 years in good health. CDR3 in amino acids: CSAIPGQHTDTQYF. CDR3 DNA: TGCAGCGCCATTCCGGGACAGCACACAGATACGCAGTATTTT.